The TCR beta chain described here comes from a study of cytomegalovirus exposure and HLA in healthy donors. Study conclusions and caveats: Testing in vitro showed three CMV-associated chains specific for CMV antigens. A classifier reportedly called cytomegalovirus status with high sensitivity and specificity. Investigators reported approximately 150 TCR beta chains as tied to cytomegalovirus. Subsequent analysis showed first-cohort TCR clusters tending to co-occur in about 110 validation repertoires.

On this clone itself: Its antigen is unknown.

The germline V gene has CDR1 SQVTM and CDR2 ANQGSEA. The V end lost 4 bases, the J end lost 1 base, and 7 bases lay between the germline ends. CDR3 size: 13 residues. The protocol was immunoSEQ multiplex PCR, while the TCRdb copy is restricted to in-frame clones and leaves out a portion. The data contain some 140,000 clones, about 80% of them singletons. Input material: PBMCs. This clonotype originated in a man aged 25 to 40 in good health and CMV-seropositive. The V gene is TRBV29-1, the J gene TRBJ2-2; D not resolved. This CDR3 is CSVGARNTGELFF. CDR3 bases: TGCAGCGTTGGAGCAAGGAACACCGGGGAGCTGTTTTTT.